What follows describes a single T cell receptor beta chain. The antigen is unknown. PCR was performed using 60 Vbeta and 13 Jbeta primers. The assay was immunoSEQ multiplex PCR, and TCRdb's table has in-frame clones only and misses some. The sample gives about 200,000 clones, 70% to 85% of which show up once; 0.098% is in the top ten. The data were taken from a study of cytomegalovirus exposure and HLA in healthy donors. Study context: Sequencing of 150 million to 200 million T cells in an earlier analysis found 95 million to 120 million unique TCR beta sequences. Broader study findings: Presence/absence results assume similar sequencing depth per donor, which may not hold. Most TCR beta V segments were productive about 87% or about 30% of the time in an earlier analysis.

V lost 9 bases to trimming and J lost 5 bases, with 20 bases between them. Per the germline V gene, CDR1 is MDHEN and CDR2 is SYDVKM. The CDR3 has 14 amino acids. This clonotype was obtained from a boy aged 2-15 years in good health and CMV-seronegative. The specimen sequenced was PBMCs. The chain is built from TRBV28 and TRBJ2-7; a possible D gene is TRBD1 (6 bases). The CDR3 nucleotides are TGTGCCAGTAAGACAGGTCTTAATGTCCACGAGCAGTACTTC. The encoded protein is CASKTGLNVHEQYF.